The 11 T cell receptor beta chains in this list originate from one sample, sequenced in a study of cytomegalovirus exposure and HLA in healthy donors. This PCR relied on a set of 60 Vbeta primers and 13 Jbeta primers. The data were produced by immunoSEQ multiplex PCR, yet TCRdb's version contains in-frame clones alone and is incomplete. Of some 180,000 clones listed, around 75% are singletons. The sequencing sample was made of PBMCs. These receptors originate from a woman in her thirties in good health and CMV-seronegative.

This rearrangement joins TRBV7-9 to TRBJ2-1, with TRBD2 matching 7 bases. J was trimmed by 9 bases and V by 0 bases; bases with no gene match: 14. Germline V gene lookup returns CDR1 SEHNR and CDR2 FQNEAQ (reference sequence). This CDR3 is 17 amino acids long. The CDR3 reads CASSLAYKGRTSREQFF. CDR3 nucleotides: TGTGCCAGCAGCTTAGCGTATAAGGGTCGGACTAGTCGTGAGCAGTTCTTC.

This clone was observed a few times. CDR3 protein: CASSPMTGGAGTF. CDR3 in DNA: TGTGCCAGCAGCCCGATGACAGGGGGCGCAGGGACCTTC. The chain uses TRBV7-8 and TRBJ1-2, with TRBD1 matching 10 bases. The CDR3 is made up of 13 amino acids. V lost 5 bases to trimming and J lost 14 bases; unmatched junction nucleotides: 11. CDR1 is SGHVS and CDR2 is FQNEAQ in the germline V gene.

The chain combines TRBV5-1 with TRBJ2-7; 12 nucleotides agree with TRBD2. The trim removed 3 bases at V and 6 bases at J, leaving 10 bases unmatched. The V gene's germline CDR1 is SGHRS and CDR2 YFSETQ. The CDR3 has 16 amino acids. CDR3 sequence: CASSYRTSGTAPEQYF. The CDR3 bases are TGCGCCAGCAGCTACAGGACTAGCGGGACTGCCCCCGAGCAGTACTTC.

The CDR3: CASRKGLAGTDTQYF. The CDR3 bases are TGCGCCAGCAGAAAGGGACTAGCGGGCACAGATACGCAGTATTTT. The chain uses TRBV5-1 and TRBJ2-3; 11 bases fit TRBD2. Per the germline V gene, CDR1 is SGHRS and CDR2 is YFSETQ. Trimming cost V 5 bases and J 1 base; bases outside gene matches: 3. The CDR3 is 15 amino acids.

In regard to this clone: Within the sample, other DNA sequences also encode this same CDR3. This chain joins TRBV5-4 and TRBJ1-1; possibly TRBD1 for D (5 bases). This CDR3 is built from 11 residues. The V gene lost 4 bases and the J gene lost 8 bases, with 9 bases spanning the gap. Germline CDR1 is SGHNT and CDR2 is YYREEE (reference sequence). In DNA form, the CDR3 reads TGTGCCAGCAGCACGGGGGGAGAAGCTTTCTTT. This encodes CASSTGGEAFF.

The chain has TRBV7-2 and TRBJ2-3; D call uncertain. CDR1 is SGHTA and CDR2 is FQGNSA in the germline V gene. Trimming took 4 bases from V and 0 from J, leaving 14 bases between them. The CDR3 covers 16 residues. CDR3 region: CASSSRWRTSTDTQYF. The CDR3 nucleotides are TGTGCCAGCAGCTCCCGTTGGAGAACTAGCACAGATACGCAGTATTTT.

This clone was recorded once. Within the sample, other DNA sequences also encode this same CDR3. The CDR3 region has the DNA TGTGCCAGTAGTCTTGGATTAGCGGCCTACAATGAGCAGTTCTTC. It encodes CASSLGLAAYNEQFF. The chain is built from TRBV6-6 and TRBJ2-1, with D possibly being TRBD2 (6 bases). Germline values: CDR1 MNHNY, CDR2 SVGAGI (reference sequence). Trimming pared 9 bases from V and 2 bases from J, leaving 17 bases between. CDR3 length equals 15 residues.

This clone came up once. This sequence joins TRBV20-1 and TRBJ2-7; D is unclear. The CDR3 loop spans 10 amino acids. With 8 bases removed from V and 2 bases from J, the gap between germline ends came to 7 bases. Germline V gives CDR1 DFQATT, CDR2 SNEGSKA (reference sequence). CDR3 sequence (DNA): TGCAGTTACAGTACCTACGAGCAGTACTTC. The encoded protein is CSYSTYEQYF.

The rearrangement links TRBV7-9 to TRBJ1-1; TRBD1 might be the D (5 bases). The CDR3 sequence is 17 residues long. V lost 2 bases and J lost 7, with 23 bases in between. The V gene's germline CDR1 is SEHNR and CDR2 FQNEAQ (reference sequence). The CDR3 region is CASSLTGVGVPGDEAFF. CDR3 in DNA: TGTGCCAGCAGCTTAACGGGGGTGGGGGTCCCAGGCGATGAAGCTTTCTTT.

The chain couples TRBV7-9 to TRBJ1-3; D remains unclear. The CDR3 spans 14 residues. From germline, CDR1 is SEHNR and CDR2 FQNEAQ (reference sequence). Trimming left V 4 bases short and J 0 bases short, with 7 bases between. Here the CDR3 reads CASSSPNSGNTIYF. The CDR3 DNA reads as TGTGCCAGCAGCTCCCCCAACTCTGGAAACACCATATATTTT.

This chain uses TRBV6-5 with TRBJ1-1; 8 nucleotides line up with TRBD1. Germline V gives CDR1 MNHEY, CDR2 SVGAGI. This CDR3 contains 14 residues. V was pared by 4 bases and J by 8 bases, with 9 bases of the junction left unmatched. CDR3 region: CASSLYGQGLEAFF. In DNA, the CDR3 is TGTGCCAGCAGTTTATACGGACAGGGACTAGAAGCTTTCTTT.